This TCR beta chain was recorded in a study of T-cell memory formation after mild COVID-19. Study-level background: The TCR clusters were mostly specific to one donor.

The study's findings and limits: Contracting CD4+ clones sat mainly in CM and EM; CD8+ in EMRA. Whether day 37 second-wave clones are SARS-CoV-2-specific was not confirmed.

Germline loops: CDR1 SGDLS, CDR2 YYNGEE. The CDR3 totals 17 residues. Unmatched junction bases numbered 6, after V lost 3 bases and J lost 2 bases. Employing constant-segment primers, 5'RACE generated TCR alpha and TCR beta cDNA libraries bearing sample barcodes and UMIs. TCRdb recomputed calls from the 5' RACE reads with MiXCR, one row per CDR3 protein. The table lists roughly 340,000 distinct CDR3 sequences, roughly 15% of them singletons. This clonotype was observed a few times. Its target is unknown. The sequenced material came from PBMCs or a T cell subset sorted from them (not recorded which). The origin of this receptor is a man younger than 35 who had mild COVID-19 (a few samples of this study predate the infection). Cell type and time point are not known. The chain carries TRBV9 and TRBJ2-3; 13 bases are a match to TRBD2. The CDR3 here is CASSEGLAGSYTDTQYF. CDR3 nucleotides: TGTGCCAGCAGCGAGGGACTAGCGGGGTCATACACAGATACGCAGTATTTT.